These T cell receptor beta chains were read from a single sample in a study of radiotherapy plus CTLA-4 blockade in lung cancer. Using immunoSEQ multiplex PCR, the repertoire was profiled, and TCRdb retains in-frame clones only, with some absent. The sample lists about 14,000 clones, 70% to 85% occurring once. The input for sequencing was peripheral blood, taken from a patient treated with radiotherapy plus ipilimumab. These receptors all stem from a human donor with non-small cell lung cancer whose response to radiotherapy plus ipilimumab could not be evaluated. Both conserved end residues are part of each CDR3. The D gene is left open where the match is weak. For some rows the clone size is stated as once, few or many, or as a class when expanded; others skip it.

d_gene: TRBD2
v_gene: TRBV4-3
abundance: -
j_gene: TRBJ2-3
CDR3nt: TGCGCCAGCAGCAGTAGCGGGGGCCGGCAGGATACGCAGTATTTT
CDR3aa: CASSSSGGRQDTQYF

d_gene: -
v_gene: TRBV6-1
abundance: -
j_gene: TRBJ1-5
CDR3nt: TGTGCCAGCAGTGACCCTTCACGAGGGCCCCATTATCAGCCCCAGCATTTT
CDR3aa: CASSDPSRGPHYQPQHF

d_gene: -
v_gene: TRBV4-1
abundance: -
j_gene: TRBJ2-1
CDR3nt: TGCGCCAGCAGCCAGGTCGATATGGGGCTCAGGTCCTACAATGAGCAGTTCTTC
CDR3aa: CASSQVDMGLRSYNEQFF

d_gene: -
v_gene: TRBV6-4
abundance: -
j_gene: TRBJ1-5
CDR3nt: TGTGCCAGCTCCCCTTCCCTCAATCAGCCCCAGCATTTT
CDR3aa: CASSPSLNQPQHF

d_gene: -
v_gene: TRBV19
abundance: few
j_gene: TRBJ1-4
CDR3nt: TGTGCCAGTAGTAATCACAGGGATGAAGGTGAAAAACTGTTTTTT
CDR3aa: CASSNHRDEGEKLFF

d_gene: -
v_gene: TRBV30
abundance: -
j_gene: TRBJ2-7
CDR3nt: TGTGCCTGGAGTGTATCCGGGGGGACAGGCGAGCAGTACTTC
CDR3aa: CAWSVSGGTGEQYF

d_gene: TRBD1
v_gene: TRBV7-2
abundance: -
j_gene: TRBJ2-2
CDR3nt: TGTGCCAGCAGCGAGACAGGGGCGGGGGAGCTGTTTTTT
CDR3aa: CASSETGAGELFF

d_gene: TRBD1
v_gene: TRBV5-5
abundance: -
j_gene: TRBJ1-1
CDR3nt: TGTGCCAGCAGCCGAGGGACAGACACTGAAGCTTTCTTT
CDR3aa: CASSRGTDTEAFF

d_gene: TRBD1
v_gene: TRBV5-4
abundance: few
j_gene: TRBJ2-2
CDR3nt: TGTGCCAGCAGCTTGTGGACAGGCGTCAACACCGGGGAGCTGTTTTTT
CDR3aa: CASSLWTGVNTGELFF

d_gene: -
v_gene: TRBV2
abundance: -
j_gene: TRBJ2-5
CDR3nt: TGTGCCAGCAGTGCGCGGGACAGACGCCAAGAGACCCAGTACTTC
CDR3aa: CASSARDRRQETQYF

d_gene: TRBD1
v_gene: TRBV6-4
abundance: -
j_gene: TRBJ1-2
CDR3nt: TGTGCCAGCAGAGGGGACAGGGAGGACTATGGCTACACCTTC
CDR3aa: CASRGDREDYGYTF

d_gene: -
v_gene: TRBV6-1
abundance: -
j_gene: TRBJ2-1
CDR3nt: TGTGCCAGCAGTGAAGCCGGAGACTTCAATGAGCAGTTCTTC
CDR3aa: CASSEAGDFNEQFF

d_gene: -
v_gene: TRBV7-9
abundance: -
j_gene: TRBJ2-2
CDR3nt: TGTGCCAGCAGCCGTGCGGTCGACACCGGGGAGCTGTTTTTT
CDR3aa: CASSRAVDTGELFF

d_gene: -
v_gene: TRBV19
abundance: -
j_gene: TRBJ1-5
CDR3nt: TGTGCCAGTAAAGGACATTCCCTTTATCAGCCCCAGCATTTT
CDR3aa: CASKGHSLYQPQHF

d_gene: TRBD1
v_gene: TRBV29-1
abundance: -
j_gene: TRBJ1-2
CDR3nt: TGCAGCGTTGAAGCCCCCACAGGGGGCGACGACGGCTACACCTTC
CDR3aa: CSVEAPTGGDDGYTF

d_gene: -
v_gene: TRBV18
abundance: -
j_gene: TRBJ1-3
CDR3nt: TGTGCCAGCTCACCACCGATGGAGGCTGGAAACACCATATATTTT
CDR3aa: CASSPPMEAGNTIYF

d_gene: -
v_gene: TRBV6-1
abundance: few
j_gene: TRBJ2-5
CDR3nt: TGTGCCAGCAGTGAAAACGGGTTCCGGGGGCAAGAGACCCAGTACTTC
CDR3aa: CASSENGFRGQETQYF

d_gene: -
v_gene: TRBV19
abundance: -
j_gene: TRBJ1-6
CDR3nt: TGTGCCAGTAATTTCGACAGCTCCTATAATTCACCCCTCCACTTT
CDR3aa: CASNFDSSYNSPLHF

d_gene: -
v_gene: TRBV11-2
abundance: -
j_gene: TRBJ1-6
CDR3nt: TGTGCCAGCAGCCCCCCGGCGCGGAATTCACCCCTCCACTTT
CDR3aa: CASSPPARNSPLHF

d_gene: TRBD1
v_gene: TRBV5-1
abundance: -
j_gene: TRBJ1-2
CDR3nt: TGCGCCAGCAGCTTCGACGACAGGGACTATGGCTACACCTTC
CDR3aa: CASSFDDRDYGYTF

d_gene: TRBD1
v_gene: TRBV9
abundance: -
j_gene: TRBJ1-3
CDR3nt: TGTGCCAGCAGCCCCCGAGGGGGCGGAAATAATGGAAACACCATATATTTT
CDR3aa: CASSPRGGGNNGNTIYF

d_gene: TRBD1
v_gene: TRBV5-1
abundance: -
j_gene: TRBJ2-5
CDR3nt: TGCGCCAGCAGCGCAGGACAGGGATCTGGAGAGACCCAGTACTTC
CDR3aa: CASSAGQGSGETQYF

d_gene: -
v_gene: TRBV4-2
abundance: few
j_gene: TRBJ1-2
CDR3nt: TGTGCCAGCAGCCTACGTTGGGGGCTTGGATATGGCTACACCTTC
CDR3aa: CASSLRWGLGYGYTF

d_gene: -
v_gene: TRBV6-5
abundance: -
j_gene: TRBJ1-3
CDR3nt: TGTGCCAGCAGTTTTCTCACAGGGTCTGGAAACACCATATATTTT
CDR3aa: CASSFLTGSGNTIYF

d_gene: TRBD2
v_gene: TRBV6-5
abundance: -
j_gene: TRBJ2-5
CDR3nt: TGTGCCAGCAGTTACCGTCAGGGCGGGGGAGGAGAGACCCAGTACTTC
CDR3aa: CASSYRQGGGGETQYF

d_gene: -
v_gene: TRBV10-3
abundance: -
j_gene: TRBJ1-2
CDR3nt: TGTGCCATCAGTGACTTCAGGGAGGACTATGGCTACACCTTC
CDR3aa: CAISDFREDYGYTF

d_gene: TRBD2
v_gene: TRBV2
abundance: -
j_gene: TRBJ2-2
CDR3nt: TGTGCCAGCAGTGTCGCTAGCGGGGGGACCAACACCGGGGAGCTGTTTTTT
CDR3aa: CASSVASGGTNTGELFF

d_gene: -
v_gene: TRBV5-1
abundance: -
j_gene: TRBJ2-3
CDR3nt: TGCGCCAGCAGCTTGTGGAGGATCTCAGATACGCAGTATTTT
CDR3aa: CASSLWRISDTQYF

d_gene: -
v_gene: TRBV7-2
abundance: -
j_gene: TRBJ1-6
CDR3nt: TGTGCCAGCAGGACCGACGGGACAATAAATTCACCCCTCCACTTT
CDR3aa: CASRTDGTINSPLHF

d_gene: -
v_gene: TRBV5-4
abundance: -
j_gene: TRBJ1-4
CDR3nt: TGTGCCAGCAGCTTGGCACAGGCAACTAATGAAAAACTGTTTTTT
CDR3aa: CASSLAQATNEKLFF

d_gene: -
v_gene: TRBV5-1
abundance: few
j_gene: TRBJ1-3
CDR3nt: TGCGCCAGCAGACCTACGACAGGCTCTGGAAACACCATATATTTT
CDR3aa: CASRPTTGSGNTIYF

d_gene: -
v_gene: TRBV28
abundance: -
j_gene: TRBJ2-3
CDR3nt: TGTGCCAGCAGTTTATCCGCGACTAGGACAGATACGCAGTATTTT
CDR3aa: CASSLSATRTDTQYF

d_gene: TRBD1
v_gene: TRBV18
abundance: -
j_gene: TRBJ2-2
CDR3nt: TGTGCCAGCTCACCCCTCGGGACAGGATACACCGGGGAGCTGTTTTTT
CDR3aa: CASSPLGTGYTGELFF

d_gene: TRBD2
v_gene: TRBV11-2
abundance: -
j_gene: TRBJ2-5
CDR3nt: TGTGCCAGCAGCCCGGGGACTAGCGGGGGCCTGATGGGGGAGACCCAGTACTTC
CDR3aa: CASSPGTSGGLMGETQYF

d_gene: TRBD2
v_gene: TRBV5-1
abundance: -
j_gene: TRBJ2-3
CDR3nt: TGCGCCAGCAGCTTGGCTAGCGGGGGTAGCACAGATACGCAGTATTTT
CDR3aa: CASSLASGGSTDTQYF

d_gene: -
v_gene: TRBV10-3
abundance: -
j_gene: TRBJ1-1
CDR3nt: TGTGCCATCAGTGAGTCGAGTACGGTACCTGAAGCTTTCTTT
CDR3aa: CAISESSTVPEAFF

d_gene: -
v_gene: TRBV30
abundance: -
j_gene: TRBJ1-3
CDR3nt: TGTGCCTGGAGCAGGGACTCCGGCTCTGGAAACACCATATATTTT
CDR3aa: CAWSRDSGSGNTIYF

d_gene: -
v_gene: TRBV7-2
abundance: -
j_gene: TRBJ2-4
CDR3nt: TGTGCCAGCAGCTTAACAGTCGGGGACATTCAGTACTTC
CDR3aa: CASSLTVGDIQYF

d_gene: TRBD1
v_gene: TRBV5-1
abundance: few
j_gene: TRBJ1-6
CDR3nt: TGCGCCAGCAGCTCATCGACAGGGGGCTCCTCCCTCCACTTT
CDR3aa: CASSSSTGGSSLHF

d_gene: TRBD2
v_gene: TRBV9
abundance: few
j_gene: TRBJ2-1
CDR3nt: TGTGCCAGCAGCGACCCCTCCGGGACTAGCTTCCTCAATGAGCAGTTCTTC
CDR3aa: CASSDPSGTSFLNEQFF

d_gene: TRBD1
v_gene: TRBV19
abundance: -
j_gene: TRBJ1-2
CDR3nt: TGTGCCAGTACAAAATTGGGACAGGGGGGTTCCTCCTATGGCTACACCTTC
CDR3aa: CASTKLGQGGSSYGYTF

d_gene: -
v_gene: TRBV7-8
abundance: -
j_gene: TRBJ1-3
CDR3nt: TGTGCCAGCAGCTTTACGACAGGCCCTGGAAACACCATATATTTT
CDR3aa: CASSFTTGPGNTIYF

d_gene: -
v_gene: TRBV10-3
abundance: once
j_gene: TRBJ1-1
CDR3nt: TGTGCCATCAGGACCGACGGTTTAGGGGGCACTGAAGCTTTCTTT
CDR3aa: CAIRTDGLGGTEAFF

d_gene: TRBD1
v_gene: TRBV7-9
abundance: -
j_gene: TRBJ2-1
CDR3nt: TGTGCCAGCAGCGTCGGACAGGGGGCGTACAATGAGCAGTTCTTC
CDR3aa: CASSVGQGAYNEQFF

d_gene: TRBD2
v_gene: TRBV2
abundance: -
j_gene: TRBJ2-5
CDR3nt: TGTGCCAGCAGTGAAGTGGGGGGACTAGGGTCAGAGACCCAGTACTTC
CDR3aa: CASSEVGGLGSETQYF

d_gene: -
v_gene: TRBV5-4
abundance: -
j_gene: TRBJ1-1
CDR3nt: TGTGCCAGCAGCTTGGGGGGACTACCAGGGGCCGGATTGAACACTGAAGCTTTCTTT
CDR3aa: CASSLGGLPGAGLNTEAFF

d_gene: -
v_gene: TRBV10-3
abundance: -
j_gene: TRBJ1-5
CDR3nt: TGTGCCATCAGTGAGTCGACAGTTAGCAATCAGCCCCAGCATTTT
CDR3aa: CAISESTVSNQPQHF

d_gene: -
v_gene: TRBV28
abundance: few
j_gene: TRBJ1-2
CDR3nt: TGTGCCAGCAGTCCTTTGGGGGCTGGCTACACCTTC
CDR3aa: CASSPLGAGYTF